This T cell receptor beta chain appears in the sequencing data of a study of neurological immune-mediated disorders. Synthesis of cDNA used 5'RACE (with 10-nucleotide random UMIs). Per sequencing run, 15-18 subjects together gave over 170 million TCR-beta sequences. TCRdb fed the 5' RACE reads into MiXCR, producing one record per CDR3 protein. Of roughly 15,000 distinct CDR3 sequences in the sample, roughly 13% are singletons; the top ten hold approximately 42%. The CDR3 spans 13 residues. Germline CDR1 LGHDT, CDR2 YNNKEL (reference sequence). The germline V and J ends were trimmed by 3 bases and 0 bases, with 6 bases remaining between them. Study results and limitations: Multiple sclerosis was found to have the least TCR clonal expansion, below healthy controls, and HTLV-1-associated myelopathy the most.

This clonotype was observed many times. Its antigen is undetermined. The cell input for sorted libraries was 900,000 to 1,000,000, and those cells were CD4+ or CD8+ T cells. This sequence originates from a female donor with HTLV-1-associated myelopathy (HAM/TSP). The sequenced material came from CD8+ T cells from blood. The V call is TRBV3-1, the J call TRBJ2-7; D is uncertain. The CDR3 coding sequence is TGTGCCAGCAGCCAGGGAAGCTCCTACGAGCAGTACTTC. Encoded protein: CASSQGSSYEQYF.